Following are 8 T cell receptor beta chains from one sample sequenced in a study of T cells in women clearing cervical HPV infection. TCRdb's table, derived via immunoSEQ multiplex PCR, lists solely in-frame clones and lacks some. Recorded for this sample: 25,000 to 40,000 clones. Specimen: blood buffy coat. The receptors come from a woman aged 18 to 75 with a cervical HPV16 infection that either progressed to CIN3+ or cleared (not recorded which).

On this clone: The CDR3 end is not reached by the read, which stops 3 residues before it; the germline J gene fills it in. This sequence joins TRBV2 and TRBJ1-3; D not resolved. This CDR3 comprises 13 residues. Germline V gene sequence: CDR1 SNHLY, CDR2 FYNNEI. Incomplete CDR3 DNA: TGTGCCAGCAGTGTGCCACTAGCGGGAGTT. Translation gives CASSVPLAGV. In full, the CDR3 is CASSVPLAGVIYF.

Of note for this clone: The CDR3 is cut off 3 residues early in the read; its end comes from the germline J gene. This chain joins TRBV13 and TRBJ2-7; D unresolved. This CDR3 has 15 residues. CDR1 is PRHDT and CDR2 is FYEKMQ in the germline V gene (reference sequence). V dropped 4 bases and J dropped 0 bases, with 13 bases sitting between them. CDR3 DNA (partial): TGTGCCAGCAGCTCCGGGTCCACTTTCTCCTACGAG. This gives the protein CASSSGSTFSYE. The CDR3 reads in full as CASSSGSTFSYEQYF.

As for this clone: Sequencing ends 3 residues short of the CDR3 end; the germline J gene provides the rest. V usage is TRBV5-1 and J usage is TRBJ1-1, with TRBD1 matching over 9 bases. The germline V gene has CDR1 SGHRS and CDR2 YFSETQ. CDR3 length: 15 amino acids. J was trimmed by 6 bases and V by 0 bases; bases with no gene match: 6. The CDR3 DNA, read in part, is TGCGCCAGCAGCTTGGGGGACAGGGATTTCCCTGAA. Its translation is CASSLGDRDFPE. The whole CDR3 is CASSLGDRDFPEAFF.

As for this clone: The read halts 3 residues ahead of the CDR3 end, with the missing end drawn from the germline J gene. The chain joins TRBV14 to TRBJ1-1; D call uncertain. The germline gives CDR1 SGHDN, CDR2 FVKESK. CDR3 length: 14 residues. V gave up 4 bases and J gave up 1 base, with 10 bases separating them. The sequenced part of the CDR3 DNA is TGTGCCAGCAGCCGCGCTACTGCGAACACTGAA. It translates to CASSRATANTE. The full CDR3 protein is CASSRATANTEAFF.

Remarks on this clone: The read terminates 3 residues before the CDR3 end, so the remaining end is supplied by the germline J gene. This rearrangement joins TRBV2 to TRBJ1-2; no clear D. The V and J ends lost 5 bases and 4 bases respectively, with 11 bases between them. The CDR3 extends over 13 amino acids. Germline V gene lookup returns CDR1 SNHLY and CDR2 FYNNEI. The CDR3 spells CASSPGRFYGYTF. CDR3 bases read: TGTGCCAGCAGTCCGGGTCGATTCTATGGC. Full variable domain (remainder filled in from reference TRBV2 and TRBJ1-2): EPEVTQTPSHQVTQMGQEVILRCVPISNHLYFYWYRQILGQKVEFLVSFYNNEISEKSEIFDDQFSVERPDGSNFTLKIRSTKLEDSAMYFCASSPGRFYGYTFGSGTRLTVV.

For this clone: Sequencing ends 3 residues short of the CDR3 end; the germline J gene provides the rest. The chain joins TRBV7-2 to TRBJ2-7; D not resolved. Trimming left V 4 bases short and J 3 bases short, with 7 bases between. Germline-derived CDR1 and CDR2 are SGHTA and FQGNSA. The CDR3 is 12 amino acids. The sequenced CDR3 bases are TGTGCCAGCAGCTCATCCTACTACGAG. The encoded protein is CASSSSYYE. The whole CDR3 sequence is CASSSSYYEQYF.

The CDR3 loop is CASVRGARRDEQYF. The covered CDR3 bases are TGTGCCAGCGTGAGGGGTGCCCGTCGGGACGAG. The chain couples TRBV2 to TRBJ2-7; D possibly uses TRBD1 or TRBD2 (5 bases each). The sequenced fragment ends 3 residues before the CDR3 boundary, so the rest is inferred from the germline J gene. Deletions cut 8 bases from V and 5 bases from J, with 19 bases between. Germline V gene data show CDR1 as SNHLY and CDR2 as FYNNEI. The CDR3 covers 14 residues.

As to this clone: The read gets to within 3 residues of the CDR3 end, and the germline J gene fills in the rest. This chain joins TRBV2 and TRBJ1-2; no firm D call. The V gene's germline CDR1 is SNHLY and CDR2 FYNNEI. The CDR3 consists of 15 residues. CDR3 bases read: TGTGCCAGCAGTGAATTGGTGCAAAGTCAGGATACC. This codes for CASSELVQSQDT. The whole CDR3 region reads CASSELVQSQDTYTF. The complete variable domain, with remaining parts taken from reference TRBV2 and TRBJ1-2, reads EPEVTQTPSHQVTQMGQEVILRCVPISNHLYFYWYRQILGQKVEFLVSFYNNEISEKSEIFDDQFSVERPDGSNFTLKIRSTKLEDSAMYFCASSELVQSQDTYTFGSGTRLTVV.